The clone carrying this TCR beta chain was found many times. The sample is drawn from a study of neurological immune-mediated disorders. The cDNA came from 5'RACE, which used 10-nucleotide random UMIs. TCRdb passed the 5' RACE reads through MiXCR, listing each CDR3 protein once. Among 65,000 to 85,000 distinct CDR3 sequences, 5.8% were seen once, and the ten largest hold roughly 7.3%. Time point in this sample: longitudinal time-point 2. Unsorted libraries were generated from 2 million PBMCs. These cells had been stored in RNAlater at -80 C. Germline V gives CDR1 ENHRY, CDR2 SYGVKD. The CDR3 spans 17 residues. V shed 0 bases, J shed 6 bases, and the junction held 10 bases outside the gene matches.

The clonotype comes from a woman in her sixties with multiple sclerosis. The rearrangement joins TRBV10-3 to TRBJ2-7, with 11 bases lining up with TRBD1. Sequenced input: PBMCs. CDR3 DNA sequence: TGTGCCATCAGTGAGTCGAGAGTTAGGACAGGGGGCGCCGAGCAGTACTTC. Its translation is CAISESRVRTGGAEQYF.